This T cell receptor (beta chain) was captured in a study of blood T cell repertoires in COVID-19. Study summary: Samples came from the United States, Italy and Spain, spanning acute and convalescent COVID-19. The analysed material was cDNA or gDNA that came from T cells, B-cell-depleted T cells, or PBMCs.

In the source study's methods: Scientists estimated how many nucleated cells there were by amplifying reference gene primers. Generated by immunoSEQ multiplex PCR, the TCRdb table keeps only in-frame clones and is missing some. The DNA gave D and trimming, while V, J and clone size come from that table. This sample has about 190,000 clones, with 70% to 85% found just once. Trimming left V 9 bases short and J 0 bases short, with 11 bases between. The CDR3 runs to 13 residues. In germline, CDR1 is MNHEY, CDR2 SMNVEV (reference sequence). This clonotype was sampled from a woman in her fifties or sixties with acute or convalescent COVID-19. The sample comprised peripheral blood. This rearrangement joins TRBV27 to TRBJ1-1, with a possible D match to TRBD1 (6 bases). CDR3 protein: CASKGHLNTEAFF. Here the CDR3 DNA reads TGTGCCAGTAAGGGACACCTGAACACTGAAGCTTTCTTT.